The 5 T cell receptor beta chains reported below all come from one sample, sequenced in a study of T cells after yellow fever vaccination. TCRdb re-analysed the 5' RACE reads in MiXCR, keeping a single row per CDR3 protein. This repertoire shows nearly 550,000 distinct CDR3 sequences, 15% to 20% found once; its top ten account for 14%. The sample here was PBMCs, taken 15 days after the yellow fever booster vaccination. These TCRs come from a man aged 25 to 40 who received the YFV17D yellow fever vaccine.

Only a few counts were recorded for this clonotype. The chain recombines TRBV28 with TRBJ2-7, with 13 bases that match TRBD2. V trimming: 5 bases; J trimming: 10 bases; junction bases outside the gene matches: 11. From germline, CDR1 is MDHEN and CDR2 SYDVKM. CDR3 size: 15 residues. CDR3 protein: CASSKTAGLAGSQYF. The CDR3 nucleotides are TGTGCCAGCAGTAAGACCGCGGGACTAGCGGGGTCACAGTACTTC.

In this sample, this clonotype turned up a few times. The chain employs TRBV5-1 and TRBJ2-5, with TRBD1 matching 7 bases. V lost 4 bases, J lost 5 bases, and 11 bases stayed unmatched. The CDR3 length is 15 residues. CDR1 is SGHRS, CDR2 YFSETQ, per germline. The CDR3 DNA reads TGCGCCAGCAGCCGGGACAGTAATCGTCGGGAGACCCAGTACTTC. Amino acid sequence: CASSRDSNRRETQYF.

V usage is TRBV12-3 or TRBV12-4 and J usage is TRBJ2-1, with TRBD2 matching over 11 bases. The ends lost 5 bases at V and 4 bases at J; junction bases unmatched: 13. This CDR3 spans 18 amino acids. The CDR3 reads CASSPSGTSGNRYNEQFF. The CDR3, as DNA: TGTGCCAGCAGTCCCTCCGGGACTAGCGGAAACCGGTACAATGAGCAGTTCTTC.

The chain carries TRBV12-3 or TRBV12-4 and TRBJ2-3; 12 nucleotides line up with TRBD2. This CDR3 has 15 amino acids. V lost 8 bases and J lost 5; bases outside the gene matches: 8. The CDR3, as DNA: TGTGCCAGCGGCCTAGCGGGAGGGCCGAAAGATACGCAGTATTTT. Translated: CASGLAGGPKDTQYF.

This clonotype was detected a few times. The chain joins TRBV7-8 to TRBJ2-1; D might be TRBD2 (6 bases). CDR1 SGHVS and CDR2 FQNEAQ come from the germline V gene. The CDR3 runs 13 residues. Trimming removed 5 bases at V and 10 bases at J, with 15 bases between. For the CDR3, the DNA is TGTGCCAGCAGCGAAAAGACTAGTCTGGAGCAGTTCTTC. Translating gives CASSEKTSLEQFF.